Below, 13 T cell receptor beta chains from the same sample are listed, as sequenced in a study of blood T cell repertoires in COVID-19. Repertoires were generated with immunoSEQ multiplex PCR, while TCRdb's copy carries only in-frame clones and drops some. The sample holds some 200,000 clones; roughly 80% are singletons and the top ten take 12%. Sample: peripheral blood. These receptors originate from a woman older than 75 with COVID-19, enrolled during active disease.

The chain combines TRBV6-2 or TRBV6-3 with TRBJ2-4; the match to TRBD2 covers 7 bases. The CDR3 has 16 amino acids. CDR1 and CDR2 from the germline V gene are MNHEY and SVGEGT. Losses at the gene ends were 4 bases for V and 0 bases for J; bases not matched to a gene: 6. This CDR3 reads CASSWGGTSAKNIQYF. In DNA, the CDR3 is TGTGCCAGCAGTTGGGGAGGGACCTCAGCCAAAAACATTCAGTACTTC.

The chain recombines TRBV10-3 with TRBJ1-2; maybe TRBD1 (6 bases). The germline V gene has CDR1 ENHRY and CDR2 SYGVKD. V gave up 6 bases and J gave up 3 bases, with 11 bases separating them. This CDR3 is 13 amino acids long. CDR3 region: CAISSQGHYGYTF. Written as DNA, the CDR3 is TGTGCCATCAGCTCACAGGGCCACTATGGCTACACCTTC.

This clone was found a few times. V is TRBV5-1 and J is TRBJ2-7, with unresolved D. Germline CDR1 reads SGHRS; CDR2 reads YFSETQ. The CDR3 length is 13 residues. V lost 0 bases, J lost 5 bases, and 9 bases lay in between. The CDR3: CASSLDGLHEQYF. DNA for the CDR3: TGCGCCAGCAGCTTGGACGGGTTACACGAGCAGTACTTC.

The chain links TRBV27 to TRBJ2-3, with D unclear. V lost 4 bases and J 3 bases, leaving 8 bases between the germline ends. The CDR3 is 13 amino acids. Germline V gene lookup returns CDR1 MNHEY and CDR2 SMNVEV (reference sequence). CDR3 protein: CASSWARTDTQYF. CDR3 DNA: TGTGCCAGCAGTTGGGCCCGGACAGATACGCAGTATTTT.

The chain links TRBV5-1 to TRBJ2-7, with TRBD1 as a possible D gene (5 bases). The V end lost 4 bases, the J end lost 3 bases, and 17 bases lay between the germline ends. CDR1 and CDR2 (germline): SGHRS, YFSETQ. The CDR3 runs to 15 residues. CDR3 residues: CASSRTGLVIYEQYF. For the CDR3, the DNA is TGCGCCAGCAGCCGCACAGGTTTGGTAATCTACGAGCAGTACTTC.

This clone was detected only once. The CDR3 here is CASSSWDRSKSQYF. The CDR3 region has the DNA TGTGCCAGCAGTTCCTGGGACAGGAGCAAATCCCAGTACTTC. The rearrangement links TRBV28 to TRBJ2-5; 8 bases align to TRBD1. Germline V gives CDR1 MDHEN, CDR2 SYDVKM. CDR3 length: 14 residues. The J segment lost 9 bases and the V segment lost 4 bases, leaving 10 bases of the junction unmatched.

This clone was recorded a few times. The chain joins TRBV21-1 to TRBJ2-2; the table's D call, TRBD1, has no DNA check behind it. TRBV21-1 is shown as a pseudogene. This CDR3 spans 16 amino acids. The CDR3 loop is CASSLFRQGGTGELFF. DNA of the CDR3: TGTGCCAGCAGCCTATTTCGACAGGGTGGCACCGGGGAGCTGTTTTTT.

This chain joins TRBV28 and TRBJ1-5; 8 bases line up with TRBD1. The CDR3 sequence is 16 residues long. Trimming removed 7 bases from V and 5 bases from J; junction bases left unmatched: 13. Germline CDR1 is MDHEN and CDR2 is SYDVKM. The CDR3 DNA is TGTGCCAGCATCCCTCCCGGACAGGGCACTTATCAGCCCCAGCATTTT. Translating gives CASIPPGQGTYQPQHF.

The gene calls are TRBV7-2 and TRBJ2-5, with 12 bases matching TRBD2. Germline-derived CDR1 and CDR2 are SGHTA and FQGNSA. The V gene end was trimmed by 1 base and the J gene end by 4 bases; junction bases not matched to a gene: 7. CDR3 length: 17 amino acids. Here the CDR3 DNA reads TGTGCCAGCAGCTTAGGGGCTAGCGGGGGGGCCAGAGAGACCCAGTACTTC. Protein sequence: CASSLGASGGARETQYF.

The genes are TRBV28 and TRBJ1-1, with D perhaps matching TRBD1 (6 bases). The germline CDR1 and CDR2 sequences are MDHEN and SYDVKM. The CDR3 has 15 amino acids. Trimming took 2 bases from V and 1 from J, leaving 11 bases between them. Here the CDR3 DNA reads TGTGCCAGCAGTTTAAGGCGGGGGGCGAACACTGAAGCTTTCTTT. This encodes CASSLRRGANTEAFF.

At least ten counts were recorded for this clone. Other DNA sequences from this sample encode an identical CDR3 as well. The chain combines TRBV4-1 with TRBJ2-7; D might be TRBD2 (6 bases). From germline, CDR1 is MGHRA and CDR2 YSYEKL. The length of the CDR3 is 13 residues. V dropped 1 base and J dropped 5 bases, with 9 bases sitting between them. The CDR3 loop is CASSQVPGDEQYF. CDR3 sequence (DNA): TGCGCCAGCAGCCAAGTTCCGGGGGACGAGCAGTACTTC.

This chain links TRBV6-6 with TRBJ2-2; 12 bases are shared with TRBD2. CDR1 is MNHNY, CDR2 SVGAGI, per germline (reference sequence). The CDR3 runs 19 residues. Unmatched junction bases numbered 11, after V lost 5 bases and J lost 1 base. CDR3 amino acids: CASSRILLGLAGNTGELFF. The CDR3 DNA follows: TGTGCCAGCAGTCGAATCCTCTTGGGACTAGCGGGGAACACCGGGGAGCTGTTTTTT.

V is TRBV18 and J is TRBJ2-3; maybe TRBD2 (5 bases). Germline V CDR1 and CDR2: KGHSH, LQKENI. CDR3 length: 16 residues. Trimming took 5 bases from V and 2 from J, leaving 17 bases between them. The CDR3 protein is CASSSTSSLLTDTQYF. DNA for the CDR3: TGTGCCAGCTCATCAACATCTAGCCTACTCACAGATACGCAGTATTTT. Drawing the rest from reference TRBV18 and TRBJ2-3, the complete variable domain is NAGVMQNPRHLVRRRGQEARLRCSPMKGHSHVYWYRQLPEEGLKFMVYLQKENIIDESGMPKERFSAEFPKEGPSILRIQQVVRGDSAAYFCASSSTSSLLTDTQYFGPGTRLTVL.